This T cell receptor (beta chain) was captured by sequencing in a study of blood T cell repertoires in COVID-19. Original processing notes: Amplification of reference gene primers provided the estimated nucleated cell counts. The assay was immunoSEQ multiplex PCR, and TCRdb's table has in-frame clones only and misses some. The DNA gave D and trimming, while V, J and clone size come from that table. The repertoire holds 210,000 or so clones, about 91% seen once, with about 1.3% in the top ten. Germline assignment: CDR1 SGHRS and CDR2 YFSETQ. Trimming cost V 0 bases and J 9 bases, with 13 bases left between them. This CDR3 is built from 14 residues.

This chain uses TRBV5-1 with TRBJ2-1; D is possibly TRBD1 (5 bases). The sample taken for sequencing was peripheral blood. The clonotype comes from a man aged 25-45 years with acute or convalescent COVID-19. The CDR3 bases are TGCGCCAGCAGCTTGGTCAGGGCGAGTGGTGAGCAGTTCTTC. Translated: CASSLVRASGEQFF.